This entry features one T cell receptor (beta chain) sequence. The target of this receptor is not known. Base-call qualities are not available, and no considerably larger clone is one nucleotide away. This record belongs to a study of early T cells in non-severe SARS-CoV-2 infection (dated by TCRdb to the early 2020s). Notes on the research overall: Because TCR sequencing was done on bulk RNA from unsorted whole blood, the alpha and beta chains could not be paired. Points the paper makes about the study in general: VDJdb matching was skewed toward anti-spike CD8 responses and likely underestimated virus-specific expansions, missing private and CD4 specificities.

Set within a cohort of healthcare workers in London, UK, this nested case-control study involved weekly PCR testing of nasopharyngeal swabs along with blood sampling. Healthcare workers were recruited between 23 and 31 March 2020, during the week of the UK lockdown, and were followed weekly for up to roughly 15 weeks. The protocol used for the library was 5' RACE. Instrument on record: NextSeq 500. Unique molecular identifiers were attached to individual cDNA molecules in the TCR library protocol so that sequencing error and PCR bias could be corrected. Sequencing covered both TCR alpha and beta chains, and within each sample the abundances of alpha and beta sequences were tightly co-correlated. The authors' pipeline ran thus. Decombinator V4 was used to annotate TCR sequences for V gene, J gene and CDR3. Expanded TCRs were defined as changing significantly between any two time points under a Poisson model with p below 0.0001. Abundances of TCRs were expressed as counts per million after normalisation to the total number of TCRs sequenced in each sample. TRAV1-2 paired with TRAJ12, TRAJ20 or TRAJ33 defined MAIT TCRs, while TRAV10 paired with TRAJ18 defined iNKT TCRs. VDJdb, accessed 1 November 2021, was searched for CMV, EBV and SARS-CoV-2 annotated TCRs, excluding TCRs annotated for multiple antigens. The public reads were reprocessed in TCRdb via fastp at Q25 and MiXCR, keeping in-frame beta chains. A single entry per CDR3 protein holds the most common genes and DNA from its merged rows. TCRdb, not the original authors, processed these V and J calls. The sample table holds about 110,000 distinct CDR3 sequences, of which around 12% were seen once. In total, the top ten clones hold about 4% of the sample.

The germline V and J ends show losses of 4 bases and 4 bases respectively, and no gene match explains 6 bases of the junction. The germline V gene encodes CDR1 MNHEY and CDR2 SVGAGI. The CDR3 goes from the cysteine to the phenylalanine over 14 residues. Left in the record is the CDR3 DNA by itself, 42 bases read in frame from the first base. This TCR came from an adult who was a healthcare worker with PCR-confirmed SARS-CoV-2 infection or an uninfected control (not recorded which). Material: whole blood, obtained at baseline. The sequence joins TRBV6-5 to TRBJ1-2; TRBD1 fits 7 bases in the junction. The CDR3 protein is CASSSHRGGYGYTF. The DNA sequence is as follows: TGTGCCAGCAGTTCGCACAGGGGCGGCTATGGCTACACCTTC.